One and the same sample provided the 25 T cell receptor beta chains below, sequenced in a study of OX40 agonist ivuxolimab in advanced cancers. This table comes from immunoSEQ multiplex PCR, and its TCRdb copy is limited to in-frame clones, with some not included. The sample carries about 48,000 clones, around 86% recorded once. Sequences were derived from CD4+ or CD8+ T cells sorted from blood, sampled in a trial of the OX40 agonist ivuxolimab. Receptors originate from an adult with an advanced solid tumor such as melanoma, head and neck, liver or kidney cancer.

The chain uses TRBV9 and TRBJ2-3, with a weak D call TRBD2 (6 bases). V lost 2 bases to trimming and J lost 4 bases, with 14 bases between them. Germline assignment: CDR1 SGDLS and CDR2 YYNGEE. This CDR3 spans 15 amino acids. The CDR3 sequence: CASSVWDSPADTQYF. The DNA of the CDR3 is TGTGCCAGCAGCGTTTGGGACTCACCGGCAGATACGCAGTATTTT. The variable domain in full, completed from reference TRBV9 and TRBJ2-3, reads DSGVTQTPKHLITATGQRVTLRCSPRSGDLSVYWYQQSLDQGLQFLIQYYNGEERAKGNILERFSAQQFPDLHSELNLSSLELGDSALYFCASSVWDSPADTQYFGPGTRLTVL.

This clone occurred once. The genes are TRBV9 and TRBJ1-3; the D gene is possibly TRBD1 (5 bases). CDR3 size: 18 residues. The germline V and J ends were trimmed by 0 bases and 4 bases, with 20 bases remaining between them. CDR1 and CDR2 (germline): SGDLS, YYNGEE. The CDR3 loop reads CASSVGGGFTVEGNTIYF. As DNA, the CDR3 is TGTGCCAGCAGCGTAGGTGGGGGGTTTACAGTGGAAGGAAACACCATATATTTT.

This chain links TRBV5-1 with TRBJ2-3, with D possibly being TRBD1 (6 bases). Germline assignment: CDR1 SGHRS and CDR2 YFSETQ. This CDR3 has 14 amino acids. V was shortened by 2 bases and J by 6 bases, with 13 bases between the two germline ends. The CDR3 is CASSLTGSRDTQYF. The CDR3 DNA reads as TGCGCCAGCAGCTTAACAGGGTCTAGGGATACGCAGTATTTT.

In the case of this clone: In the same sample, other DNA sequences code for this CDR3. CDR3 amino acids: CASSFRQGSNQPQHF. The DNA for the CDR3 is TGTGCCAGCAGCTTCAGACAGGGAAGCAATCAGCCCCAGCATTTT. J is TRBJ1-5 and V is TRBV7-2, with 7 bases matching TRBD1. Germline V lookup: CDR1 SGHTA, CDR2 FQGNSA. With 3 bases clipped from V and 1 base from J, the junction kept 3 bases outside the gene matches. The CDR3 runs to 15 residues.

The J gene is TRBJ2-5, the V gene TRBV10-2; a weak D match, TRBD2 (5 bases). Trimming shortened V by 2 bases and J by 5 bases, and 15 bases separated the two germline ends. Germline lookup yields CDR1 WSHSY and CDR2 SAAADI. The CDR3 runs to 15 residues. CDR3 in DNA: TGCGCCAGCAGTGAGGACTACTCGGGATGGGAGACCCAGTACTTC. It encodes CASSEDYSGWETQYF.

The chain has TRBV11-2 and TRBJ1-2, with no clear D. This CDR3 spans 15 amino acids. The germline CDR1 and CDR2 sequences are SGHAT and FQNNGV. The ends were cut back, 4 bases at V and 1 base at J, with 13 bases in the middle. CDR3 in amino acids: CASSSIRTGNYGYTF. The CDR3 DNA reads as TGTGCCAGCAGCTCGATACGGACGGGTAACTATGGCTACACCTTC.

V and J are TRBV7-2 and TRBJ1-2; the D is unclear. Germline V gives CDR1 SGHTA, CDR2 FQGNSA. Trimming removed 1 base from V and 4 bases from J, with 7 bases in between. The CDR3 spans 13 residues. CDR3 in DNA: TGTGCCAGCAGCTTAGAGCGCAGCTATGGCTACACCTTC. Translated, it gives CASSLERSYGYTF.

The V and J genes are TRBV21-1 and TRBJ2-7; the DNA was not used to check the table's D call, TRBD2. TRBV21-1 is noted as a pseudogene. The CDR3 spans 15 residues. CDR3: CASSKKEGGGYEQYF. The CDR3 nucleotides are TGTGCCAGCAGCAAAAAAGAGGGCGGGGGCTACGAGCAGTACTTC.

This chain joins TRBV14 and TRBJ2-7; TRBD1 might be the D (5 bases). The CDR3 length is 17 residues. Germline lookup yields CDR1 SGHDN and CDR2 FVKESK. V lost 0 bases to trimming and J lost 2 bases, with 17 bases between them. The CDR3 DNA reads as TGTGCCAGCAGCCAAGATGTCAGCCCAGGGTATACCTACGAGCAGTACTTC. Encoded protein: CASSQDVSPGYTYEQYF.

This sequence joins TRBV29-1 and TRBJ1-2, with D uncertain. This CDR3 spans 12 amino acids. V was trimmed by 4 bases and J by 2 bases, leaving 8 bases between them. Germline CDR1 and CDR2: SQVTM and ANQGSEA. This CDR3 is CSVGEGNYGYTF. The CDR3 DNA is TGCAGCGTTGGGGAGGGCAACTATGGCTACACCTTC. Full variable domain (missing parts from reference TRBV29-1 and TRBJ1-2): SAVISQKPSRDICQRGTSLTIQCQVDSQVTMMFWYRQQPGQSLTLIATANQGSEATYESGFVIDKFPISRPNLTFSTLTVSNMSPEDSSIYLCSVGEGNYGYTFGSGTRLTVV.

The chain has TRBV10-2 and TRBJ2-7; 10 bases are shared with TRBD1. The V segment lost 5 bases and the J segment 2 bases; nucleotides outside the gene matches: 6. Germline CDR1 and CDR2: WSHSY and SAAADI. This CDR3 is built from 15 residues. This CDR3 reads CASSHTGTGAYEQYF. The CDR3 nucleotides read TGCGCCAGCAGTCATACCGGGACAGGGGCCTACGAGCAGTACTTC.

The CDR3 bases are TGTGCCAGCAGTCCTCCCCGCAGGGGAGGTACTGAAGCTTTCTTT. Amino acid sequence: CASSPPRRGGTEAFF. The chain employs TRBV6-5 and TRBJ1-1; D perhaps matches TRBD1 (6 bases). The CDR3 covers 15 residues. Germline CDR1 and CDR2: MNHEY and SVGAGI. Trimming left V 5 bases short and J 5 bases short, with 18 bases between.

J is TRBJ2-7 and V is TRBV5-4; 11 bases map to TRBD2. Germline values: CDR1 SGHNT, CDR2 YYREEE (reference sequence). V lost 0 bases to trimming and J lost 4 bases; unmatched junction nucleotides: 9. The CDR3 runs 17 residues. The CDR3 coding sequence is TGTGCCAGCAGCTTGGTATTGACAGGGACTAGCGGATACGAGCAGTACTTC. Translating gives CASSLVLTGTSGYEQYF. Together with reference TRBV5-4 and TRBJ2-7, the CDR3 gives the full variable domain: ETGVTQSPTHLIKTRGQQVTLRCSSQSGHNTVSWYQQALGQGPQFIFQYYREEENGRGNFPPRFSGLQFPNYSSELNVNALELDDSALYLCASSLVLTGTSGYEQYFGPGTRLTVT.

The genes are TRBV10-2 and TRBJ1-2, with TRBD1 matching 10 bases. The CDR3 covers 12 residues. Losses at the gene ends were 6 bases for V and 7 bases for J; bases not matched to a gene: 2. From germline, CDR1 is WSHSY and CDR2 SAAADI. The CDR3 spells CASRGTGVGYTF. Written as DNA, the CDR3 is TGCGCCAGCAGAGGGACAGGGGTTGGCTACACCTTC.

Here the CDR3 DNA reads TGCAGCGTCCTTATACCGGGACACGGGAACGAGCAGTACTTC. Its protein is CSVLIPGHGNEQYF. The chain recombines TRBV29-1 with TRBJ2-7; D is possibly TRBD1 (6 bases). The CDR3 covers 14 residues. V was pared by 6 bases and J by 5 bases, with 20 bases between. The germline gives CDR1 SQVTM, CDR2 ANQGSEA.

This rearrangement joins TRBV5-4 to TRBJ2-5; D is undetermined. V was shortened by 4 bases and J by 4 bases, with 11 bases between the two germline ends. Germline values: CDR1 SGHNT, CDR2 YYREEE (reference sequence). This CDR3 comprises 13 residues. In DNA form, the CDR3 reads TGTGCCAGCAGCGCCGGACCCCTAGAGACCCAGTACTTC. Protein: CASSAGPLETQYF.

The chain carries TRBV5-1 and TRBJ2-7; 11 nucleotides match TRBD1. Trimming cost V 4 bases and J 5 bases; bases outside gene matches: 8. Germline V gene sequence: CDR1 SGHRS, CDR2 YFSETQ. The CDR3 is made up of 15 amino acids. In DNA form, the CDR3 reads TGCGCCAGCAGCCCCCGGGACAGGGGGGCCCACGAGCAGTACTTC. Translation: CASSPRDRGAHEQYF. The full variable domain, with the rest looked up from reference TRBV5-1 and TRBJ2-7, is KAGVTQTPRYLIKTRGQQVTLSCSPISGHRSVSWYQQTPGQGLQFLFEYFSETQRNKGNFPGRFSGRQFSNSRSEMNVSTLELGDSALYLCASSPRDRGAHEQYFGPGTRLTVT.

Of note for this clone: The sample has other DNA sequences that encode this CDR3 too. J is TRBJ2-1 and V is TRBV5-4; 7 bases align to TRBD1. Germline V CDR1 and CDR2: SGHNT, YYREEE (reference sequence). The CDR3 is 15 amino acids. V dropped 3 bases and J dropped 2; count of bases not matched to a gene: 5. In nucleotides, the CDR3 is TGTGCCAGCAGCTCCGGGACAGATCCCTACAATGAGCAGTTCTTC. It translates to CASSSGTDPYNEQFF. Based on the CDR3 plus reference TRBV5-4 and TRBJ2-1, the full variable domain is ETGVTQSPTHLIKTRGQQVTLRCSSQSGHNTVSWYQQALGQGPQFIFQYYREEENGRGNFPPRFSGLQFPNYSSELNVNALELDDSALYLCASSSGTDPYNEQFFGPGTRLTVL.

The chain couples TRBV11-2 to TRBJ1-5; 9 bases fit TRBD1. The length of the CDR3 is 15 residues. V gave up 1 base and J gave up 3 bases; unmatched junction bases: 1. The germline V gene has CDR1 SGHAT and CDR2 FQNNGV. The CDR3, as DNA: TGTGCCAGCAGCTTAGGGGACAGGGTCAATCAGCCCCAGCATTTT. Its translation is CASSLGDRVNQPQHF.

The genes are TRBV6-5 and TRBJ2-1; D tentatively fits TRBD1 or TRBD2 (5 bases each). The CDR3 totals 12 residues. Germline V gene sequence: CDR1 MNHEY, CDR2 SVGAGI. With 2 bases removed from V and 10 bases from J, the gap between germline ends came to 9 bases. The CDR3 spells CASSYMGTEQFF. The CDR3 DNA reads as TGTGCCAGCAGTTACATGGGGACGGAGCAGTTCTTC.

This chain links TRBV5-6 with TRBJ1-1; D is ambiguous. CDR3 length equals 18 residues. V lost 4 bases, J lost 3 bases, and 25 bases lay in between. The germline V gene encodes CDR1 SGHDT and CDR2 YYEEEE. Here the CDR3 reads CASSPLDGFTMADTEAFF. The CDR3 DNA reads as TGTGCCAGCAGCCCGTTGGACGGGTTCACGATGGCCGACACTGAAGCTTTCTTT.

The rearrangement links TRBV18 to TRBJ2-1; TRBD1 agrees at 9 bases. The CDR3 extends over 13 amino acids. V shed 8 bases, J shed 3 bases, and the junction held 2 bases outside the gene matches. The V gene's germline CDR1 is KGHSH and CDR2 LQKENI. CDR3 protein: CASGTGIYNEQFF. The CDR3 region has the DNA TGTGCCAGCGGGACAGGGATCTACAATGAGCAGTTCTTC.

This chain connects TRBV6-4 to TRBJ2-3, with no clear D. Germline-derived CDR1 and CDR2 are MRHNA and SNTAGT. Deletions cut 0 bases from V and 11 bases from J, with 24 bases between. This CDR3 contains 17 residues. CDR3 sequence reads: CASSDSKSGVVLIKQYF. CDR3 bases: TGTGCCAGCAGTGACTCGAAGTCCGGTGTCGTCCTCATTAAGCAGTATTTT.

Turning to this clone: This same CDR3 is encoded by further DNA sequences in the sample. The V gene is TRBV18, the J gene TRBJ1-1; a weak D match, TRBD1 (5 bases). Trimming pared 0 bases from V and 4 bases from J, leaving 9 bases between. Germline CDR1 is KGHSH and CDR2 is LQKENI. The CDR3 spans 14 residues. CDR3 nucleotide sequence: TGTGCCAGCTCACCACCCTCGAGGGGCACTGAAGCTTTCTTT. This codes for CASSPPSRGTEAFF.

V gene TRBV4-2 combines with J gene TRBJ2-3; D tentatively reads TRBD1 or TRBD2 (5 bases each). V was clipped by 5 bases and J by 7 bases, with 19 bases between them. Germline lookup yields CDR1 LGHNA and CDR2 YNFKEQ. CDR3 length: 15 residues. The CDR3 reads CASSMGTEEVYTQYF. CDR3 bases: TGTGCCAGCAGCATGGGGACGGAGGAAGTGTATACGCAGTATTTT.